One sample yielded the 31 T cell receptor beta chains listed below, sequenced in a study of shared clonotypes between healthy human individuals. Sequenced by immunoSEQ multiplex PCR; TCRdb stores in-frame clones only, minus some. The sample includes roughly 1,500,000 clones, 98% of them seen just once. Input material: naive CD4+ T cells sorted from blood. Subset described: CD45RA+ positively selected. All receptors come from a man aged 30 to 39 in good health.

The count of this clone is one. The J gene is TRBJ2-1, the V gene TRBV7-9, with TRBD2 identical over 11 bases. The CDR3 has 18 residues. V lost 3 bases and J lost 7; bases outside the gene matches: 14. CDR1 and CDR2 from the germline V gene are SEHNR and FQNEAQ (reference sequence). Here the CDR3 reads CASSLELAGGPFRNEQFF. The DNA of the CDR3 is TGTGCCAGCAGCTTGGAATTAGCGGGAGGGCCTTTTCGTAATGAGCAGTTCTTC.

This sequence joins TRBV27 and TRBJ2-2; TRBD2 aligns across 12 bases. Germline CDR1 and CDR2: MNHEY and SMNVEV (reference sequence). This CDR3 is built from 18 residues. V was pared by 3 bases and J by 2 bases, with 7 bases of the junction left unmatched. DNA for the CDR3: TGTGCCAGCAGTTTTGCTGCGGGACTAGCGGGTAACACCGGGGAGCTGTTTTTT. It translates to CASSFAAGLAGNTGELFF.

As regards this clone: Other nucleotide sequences from this sample produce the same CDR3. The rearrangement joins TRBV18 to TRBJ2-1, with 8 positions matching TRBD1. The CDR3 extends over 15 amino acids. CDR1 and CDR2 from the germline V gene are KGHSH and LQKENI. With 3 bases clipped from V and 4 bases from J, the junction kept 5 bases outside the gene matches. The CDR3 sequence is CASSPRTGSYNEQFF. As DNA, the CDR3 is TGTGCCAGCTCACCGAGGACAGGGAGTTACAATGAGCAGTTCTTC.

The V and J genes are TRBV5-5 and TRBJ1-5; D not certain. CDR1 is SGHKS, CDR2 YYEKEE, per germline (reference sequence). The CDR3 spans 14 residues. Trimming shortened V by 2 bases and J by 4 bases, and 10 bases separated the two germline ends. CDR3 in amino acids: CASSFFLGNQPQHF. In nucleotides, the CDR3 is TGTGCCAGCAGCTTCTTCCTAGGGAATCAGCCCCAGCATTTT.

This chain links TRBV30 with TRBJ2-3; D could derive from TRBD1 or TRBD2 (5 bases each). Between the trimmed V and J ends, which lost 1 base and 6 bases, there was a span of 14 bases. The CDR3 length is 14 residues. Germline-derived CDR1 and CDR2 are GTSNPN and SVGIG (reference sequence). CDR3 protein: CAWSAWGFRDTQYF. CDR3 DNA sequence: TGTGCCTGGAGTGCATGGGGGTTCCGGGATACGCAGTATTTT.

Concerning this clone: Additional DNA sequences in this sample encode the identical CDR3. The J gene is TRBJ2-2, the V gene TRBV11-3; D gene ambiguous. V was shortened by 1 base and J by 2 bases, with 5 bases between the two germline ends. In germline, CDR1 is SGHNT, CDR2 YENEEA. The CDR3 runs 14 residues. CDR3 protein: CASSLGPNTGELFF. CDR3 coding DNA: TGTGCCAGCAGCTTAGGCCCTAACACCGGGGAGCTGTTTTTT.

This chain joins TRBV5-1 and TRBJ2-2, with 7 bases matching TRBD1. The length of the CDR3 is 15 residues. The V and J ends lost 6 bases and 2 bases, in that order; junction bases with no gene match: 7. Germline-derived CDR1 and CDR2 are SGHRS and YFSETQ. In DNA form, the CDR3 reads TGCGCCAGCACCTCCGGGACAGATAACACCGGGGAGCTGTTTTTT. This encodes CASTSGTDNTGELFF. The variable domain in full, with the rest retrieved from reference TRBV5-1 and TRBJ2-2, is KAGVTQTPRYLIKTRGQQVTLSCSPISGHRSVSWYQQTPGQGLQFLFEYFSETQRNKGNFPGRFSGRQFSNSRSEMNVSTLELGDSALYLCASTSGTDNTGELFFGEGSRLTVL.

Of note for this clone: This sample also contains other DNA sequences that code for the same CDR3. The rearrangement uses TRBV5-6 and TRBJ1-5, with 7 bases matching TRBD1. V was pared by 4 bases and J by 7 bases, with 2 bases of the junction left unmatched. The CDR3 has 12 residues. Germline V CDR1 and CDR2: SGHDT, YYEEEE. CDR3 nucleotide sequence: TGTGCCAGCAGCCCCAGGGGGCAGCCCCAGCATTTT. It codes for CASSPRGQPQHF.

The chain employs TRBV6-6 and TRBJ1-5; 7 bases align to TRBD1. The CDR3 is 14 residues long. Trimming at V came to 6 bases and at J to 3 bases, leaving 5 bases not matched to a gene. Germline-derived CDR1 and CDR2 are MNHNY and SVGAGI (reference sequence). CDR3 in DNA: TGTGCCAGCAGAAACACAGGGGTCAATCAGCCCCAGCATTTT. The encoded protein is CASRNTGVNQPQHF.

V and J are TRBV4-3 and TRBJ2-3; 8 bases agree with TRBD2. This CDR3 has 15 residues. V lost 0 bases, J lost 7 bases, and 6 bases stayed unmatched. Germline-derived CDR1 and CDR2 are LGHNA and YSLEER. CDR3 in amino acids: CASSQDGTSSYTQYF. The CDR3 nucleotides read TGCGCCAGCAGCCAAGACGGGACTAGTTCATATACGCAGTATTTT.

The chain joins TRBV5-1 to TRBJ2-7; 12 bases fit TRBD2. The germline gives CDR1 SGHRS, CDR2 YFSETQ. V lost 4 bases, J lost 0 bases, and 11 bases stayed unmatched. The CDR3 length is 18 residues. The CDR3 here is CASSGPGTSGQSSYEQYF. CDR3 bases: TGCGCCAGCAGCGGGCCCGGGACTAGCGGGCAAAGCTCCTACGAGCAGTACTTC.

This chain joins TRBV19 and TRBJ2-1; TRBD2 matches at 8 bases. The germline V gene encodes CDR1 LNHDA and CDR2 SQIVND (reference sequence). The CDR3 sequence is 14 residues long. The J segment lost 10 bases and the V segment lost 5 bases, leaving 10 bases of the junction unmatched. The CDR3 is CASSPAGVSPEQFF. The CDR3 DNA is TGTGCCAGTAGTCCAGCGGGAGTGTCTCCCGAGCAGTTCTTC.

The chain joins TRBV27 to TRBJ2-1; 8 bases are a match to TRBD1. J gave up 3 bases and V 5 bases, and 9 bases lay outside the gene matches. The CDR3 sequence is 16 residues long. Germline assignment: CDR1 MNHEY and CDR2 SMNVEV (reference sequence). CDR3 in amino acids: CASSIRQGFSYNEQFF. CDR3 nucleotides: TGTGCCAGCAGTATAAGACAGGGGTTTAGCTACAATGAGCAGTTCTTC.

V usage is TRBV19 and J usage is TRBJ1-1; weak D call: TRBD1 (5 bases). The V gene's germline CDR1 is LNHDA and CDR2 SQIVND (reference sequence). This CDR3 contains 16 residues. V dropped 5 bases and J dropped 3 bases, with 19 bases sitting between them. The CDR3 DNA reads TGTGCCAGTAGTGCCCCGGCAGGGAAGGGGTACACTGAAGCTTTCTTT. This sequence encodes CASSAPAGKGYTEAFF.

The chain recombines TRBV7-2 with TRBJ2-7, with a tentative D call TRBD1 (5 bases). The CDR3 is made up of 15 amino acids. Looked up from germline, CDR1 is SGHTA and CDR2 is FQGNSA. V was cut by 5 bases and J by 0 bases, with 14 bases left in between. The CDR3 protein is CASSGASRSSYEQYF. The CDR3 DNA sequence: TGTGCCAGCAGCGGGGCCTCTAGAAGCTCCTACGAGCAGTACTTC. Full variable domain (outside the CDR3, taken from reference TRBV7-2 and TRBJ2-7): GAGVSQSPSNKVTEKGKDVELRCDPISGHTALYWYRQSLGQGLEFLIYFQGNSAPDKSGLPSDRFSAERTGGSVSTLTIQRTQQEDSAVYLCASSGASRSSYEQYFGPGTRLTVT.

The J gene is TRBJ2-3, the V gene TRBV15; the D is unclear. V was pared by 6 bases and J by 0 bases, with 7 bases between. Germline V lookup: CDR1 LNHNV, CDR2 YYDKDF (reference sequence). The CDR3 contains 13 residues. CDR3: CATRDYSTDTQYF. The DNA of the CDR3 is TGTGCCACCAGGGATTACAGCACAGATACGCAGTATTTT.

This rearrangement joins TRBV18 to TRBJ2-7, with 12 bases aligning to TRBD1. The V and J ends lost 4 bases and 7 bases, in that order; junction bases with no gene match: 17. Germline V CDR1 and CDR2: KGHSH, LQKENI. This CDR3 is 18 amino acids long. CDR3 sequence (DNA): TGTGCCAGCTCACAGTTATACAAGCCGGGACAGGGGGCGGGAGAGCAGTACTTC. Amino acid sequence: CASSQLYKPGQGAGEQYF.

The chain joins TRBV5-1 to TRBJ2-1; the match to TRBD2 covers 7 bases. The CDR3 is 17 amino acids. CDR1 is SGHRS and CDR2 is YFSETQ in the germline V gene. With V trimmed by 2 bases and J by 4 bases, 12 bases remained unmatched. CDR3 amino acids: CASSLDVTGTTYNEQFF. The CDR3 nucleotides are TGCGCCAGCAGCTTAGATGTCACCGGGACTACTTACAATGAGCAGTTCTTC.

Comment on this clone: The sample holds other DNA sequences that translate to the same CDR3. This chain links TRBV7-8 with TRBJ1-2; 10 bases fit TRBD1. The CDR3 runs 14 residues. Germline V gives CDR1 SGHVS, CDR2 FQNEAQ. V gave up 3 bases and J gave up 4 bases; unmatched junction bases: 2. The chain's CDR3 is CASSLGDRGYGYTF. In DNA form, the CDR3 reads TGTGCCAGCAGCTTGGGGGACAGGGGCTATGGCTACACCTTC.

The rearrangement uses TRBV2 and TRBJ1-2; TRBD1 aligns across 7 bases. CDR1 and CDR2 from the germline V gene are SNHLY and FYNNEI. After removal of 6 bases from V and 7 bases from J, the junction contained 5 bases not matched to a gene. The CDR3 length is 12 residues. The chain's CDR3 is CASSKTGFGYTF. As DNA, the CDR3 is TGTGCCAGCAGCAAGACAGGGTTTGGCTACACCTTC.

The chain carries TRBV11-3 and TRBJ2-2; D unresolved. Germline V gene sequence: CDR1 SGHNT, CDR2 YENEEA. The CDR3 is 14 amino acids. V lost 0 bases, J lost 4 bases, and 6 bases lay in between. CDR3: CASSLDRVTGELFF. The CDR3, as DNA: TGTGCCAGCAGCTTAGATCGGGTCACCGGGGAGCTGTTTTTT.

The chain has TRBV28 and TRBJ2-2; weak D call: TRBD2 (5 bases). The V end was cut by 2 bases, the J end by 4 bases, with 11 bases between. Germline assignment: CDR1 MDHEN and CDR2 SYDVKM. The CDR3 runs 15 residues. CDR3: CASSLARAGTGELFF. In DNA, the CDR3 is TGTGCCAGCAGTTTAGCTAGGGCGGGCACCGGGGAGCTGTTTTTT. Filled out from reference TRBV28 and TRBJ2-2, the complete variable domain reads DVKVTQSSRYLVKRTGEKVFLECVQDMDHENMFWYRQDPGLGLRLIYFSYDVKMKEKGDIPEGYSVSREKKERFSLILESASTNQTSMYLCASSLARAGTGELFFGEGSRLTVL.

This clone was seen just once. This chain links TRBV28 with TRBJ2-7, with TRBD1 matching 10 bases. Looked up from germline, CDR1 is MDHEN and CDR2 is SYDVKM. With 3 bases clipped from V and 6 bases from J, the junction kept 2 bases outside the gene matches. The CDR3 runs to 13 residues. For the CDR3, the DNA is TGTGCCAGCAGTTTGGGACAGGGGCGCGAGCAGTACTTC. Translation: CASSLGQGREQYF. The complete variable domain, with remaining parts taken from reference TRBV28 and TRBJ2-7, reads DVKVTQSSRYLVKRTGEKVFLECVQDMDHENMFWYRQDPGLGLRLIYFSYDVKMKEKGDIPEGYSVSREKKERFSLILESASTNQTSMYLCASSLGQGREQYFGPGTRLTVT.

The genes are TRBV9 and TRBJ2-5; no clear D gene. Trimming stripped 0 bases from V and 5 bases from J, with 11 bases between. The CDR3 is 14 residues long. Germline V gene lookup returns CDR1 SGDLS and CDR2 YYNGEE. CDR3 sequence (DNA): TGTGCCAGCAGCGTAGCAGCAGGACCGGAGACCCAGTACTTC. Its translation: CASSVAAGPETQYF. The full variable domain, rest sourced from reference TRBV9 and TRBJ2-5, is DSGVTQTPKHLITATGQRVTLRCSPRSGDLSVYWYQQSLDQGLQFLIQYYNGEERAKGNILERFSAQQFPDLHSELNLSSLELGDSALYFCASSVAAGPETQYFGPGTRLLVL.

The CDR3 is CASRSQETQYF. The CDR3 coding sequence is TGTGCCAGCCGATCCCAAGAGACCCAGTACTTC. The chain links TRBV27 to TRBJ2-5, with no clear D. Trimming pared 8 bases from V and 1 base from J, leaving 5 bases between. Germline V gives CDR1 MNHEY, CDR2 SMNVEV (reference sequence). This CDR3 spans 11 amino acids.

The V and J genes are TRBV7-6 and TRBJ2-6; D possibly corresponds to TRBD1 (6 bases). Germline values: CDR1 SGHVS, CDR2 FNYEAQ. The CDR3 sequence is 16 residues long. V was clipped by 5 bases and J by 2 bases, with 13 bases between them. In DNA form, the CDR3 reads TGTGCCAGCAGCAATAACAGGGACCCTGGGGCCAACGTCCTGACTTTC. Translating it yields CASSNNRDPGANVLTF.

The chain combines TRBV5-1 with TRBJ2-5; 11 bases map to TRBD2. Germline CDR1 SGHRS, CDR2 YFSETQ. Germline trimming cut 0 bases from V and 4 bases from J; bases unmatched to any gene: 8. This CDR3 is 17 amino acids long. In DNA form, the CDR3 reads TGCGCCAGCAGCTTGGTGTTAGCGGGAGGGATGGGAGAGACCCAGTACTTC. Amino acid sequence: CASSLVLAGGMGETQYF. The full variable domain, completed using reference TRBV5-1 and TRBJ2-5, is KAGVTQTPRYLIKTRGQQVTLSCSPISGHRSVSWYQQTPGQGLQFLFEYFSETQRNKGNFPGRFSGRQFSNSRSEMNVSTLELGDSALYLCASSLVLAGGMGETQYFGPGTRLLVL.

The rearrangement joins TRBV18 to TRBJ2-6; TRBD1 or TRBD2 may be the D gene (5 bases each). V was cut by 5 bases and J by 4 bases, with 18 bases left in between. The CDR3 contains 17 residues. Germline CDR1 is KGHSH and CDR2 is LQKENI. For the CDR3, the DNA is TGTGCCAGCTCATCAAAAGGCCCAGGGACCGGGGCCAACGTCCTGACTTTC. This sequence encodes CASSSKGPGTGANVLTF.

The chain carries TRBV5-4 and TRBJ2-1; 7 nucleotides match TRBD2. The CDR3 runs 16 residues. Per the germline V gene, CDR1 is SGHNT and CDR2 is YYREEE (reference sequence). With 0 bases clipped from V and 4 bases from J, the junction kept 7 bases outside the gene matches. The CDR3 loop reads CASSLAAGRMYNEQFF. As DNA, the CDR3 is TGTGCCAGCAGCTTGGCGGCCGGGAGGATGTACAATGAGCAGTTCTTC.

This chain connects TRBV5-1 to TRBJ1-1; 7 nucleotides match TRBD1. The ends lost 4 bases at V and 1 base at J; junction bases unmatched: 10. Looked up from germline, CDR1 is SGHRS and CDR2 is YFSETQ. This CDR3 has 16 residues. CDR3 in amino acids: CASSPGYRGKNTEAFF. CDR3 nucleotides: TGCGCCAGCAGCCCCGGTTACAGGGGCAAGAACACTGAAGCTTTCTTT.

This clone was seen just once. Other DNA sequences of this sample code for an identical CDR3. V gene TRBV29-1 combines with J gene TRBJ1-1, with a possible D match to TRBD1 (6 bases). Trimming took 4 bases from V and 0 from J, leaving 9 bases between them. Per the germline V gene, CDR1 is SQVTM and CDR2 is ANQGSEA. The CDR3 is 13 amino acids. The CDR3 loop reads CSVVRGLNTEAFF. The CDR3 DNA is TGCAGCGTTGTAAGGGGGTTGAACACTGAAGCTTTCTTT. Variable domain in full (rest from reference TRBV29-1 and TRBJ1-1): SAVISQKPSRDICQRGTSLTIQCQVDSQVTMMFWYRQQPGQSLTLIATANQGSEATYESGFVIDKFPISRPNLTFSTLTVSNMSPEDSSIYLCSVVRGLNTEAFFGQGTRLTVV.